This TCR beta chain was profiled in a study of T cells in Graves' hyperthyroidism and ophthalmopathy. Trimming left V 4 bases short and J 7 bases short, with 5 bases between. The CDR3 has 11 residues. Germline CDR1 reads ENHRY; CDR2 reads SYGVKD. Calling Graves' hyperthyroidism stable meant ophthalmopathy did not progress within 18 months. Disease duration under 2 months; hyperthyroidism patients were aged 18 to 65. Using RNA transcripts as the source, TCR beta CDR3 regions were amplified. The study used the HTBI primer set for a first-round RT-PCR of the TCR CDR3. TCRdb used MiXCR to reprocess the multiplex PCR reads, holding one entry per CDR3 protein. The sample contains a few hundred thousand distinct CDR3 sequences, less than 20% of which appear only once. This clonotype was seen at least ten times. Antigen specificity is unknown. Notes on the study in general: Most clonotypes that expanded in the thyroid above 0.001 also showed up in blood. The model predicted ophthalmopathy a median around six months before onset.

The V and J genes are TRBV10-3 and TRBJ2-1; D call uncertain. Sequencing was performed on blood. This receptor was taken from a woman in her 30s with Graves' hyperthyroidism. This CDR3 reads CAISATNEQFF. CDR3 nucleotides: TGTGCCATCAGTGCAACTAATGAGCAGTTCTTC.